One sample yielded the 20 T cell receptor beta chains listed below, sequenced in a study of STAT5B mutations in CD4+ large granular lymphocyte leukemia. TCRdb keeps only in-frame clones here, not all; method: immunoSEQ multiplex PCR. Of tens of thousands of clones listed, 80% to 85% are singletons. Sequencing was carried out using CD4+ T cells from blood buffy coats. Receptor source: a human donor in good health.

The J gene is TRBJ1-1, the V gene TRBV11-2, with a possible D match to TRBD1 (6 bases). There are 15 residues in the CDR3. The V gene's germline CDR1 is SGHAT and CDR2 FQNNGV. Trimming pared 6 bases from V and 11 bases from J, leaving 25 bases between. In DNA, the CDR3 is TGTGCCAGCAGTCCAGACGGGGTGTGGGGGCCCGGGGCTTTCTTT. Amino acids: CASSPDGVWGPGAFF.

The V call is TRBV11-1, the J call TRBJ1-4; the match to TRBD1 covers 8 bases. This CDR3 has 14 amino acids. In germline, CDR1 is SGHAT, CDR2 FQDESV (reference sequence). Germline trimming cut 5 bases from V and 8 bases from J; bases unmatched to any gene: 7. DNA of the CDR3: TGTGCCAGCAGCCTAGGAGGGACAGGAGAAAAACTGTTTTTT. This codes for CASSLGGTGEKLFF.

CDR3 bases: TGTGCCAGCAGCTTCAGGGGCCATGGCTACACCTTC. Translated: CASSFRGHGYTF. The chain links TRBV7-9 to TRBJ1-2; D might be TRBD1 (6 bases). Trimming stripped 3 bases from V and 6 bases from J, with 8 bases between. The CDR3 is 12 amino acids. The germline V gene encodes CDR1 SEHNR and CDR2 FQNEAQ (reference sequence).

The CDR3 sequence is CASSSRLAGPYEQYF. DNA for the CDR3: TGTGCCAGCAGCTCCCGGCTAGCGGGCCCCTACGAGCAGTACTTC. V usage is TRBV5-4 and J usage is TRBJ2-5; TRBD2 aligns across 8 bases. The DNA end is a closer match to TRBJ2-7, so the J assignment may be wrong. Germline V gene lookup returns CDR1 SGHNT and CDR2 YYREEE (reference sequence). This CDR3 spans 15 amino acids.

The rearrangement joins TRBV5-1 to TRBJ2-3; D could derive from TRBD1 or TRBD2 (5 bases each). The CDR3 consists of 16 residues. Germline-derived CDR1 and CDR2 are SGHRS and YFSETQ. Trimming shortened V by 4 bases and J by 4 bases, and 19 bases separated the two germline ends. The DNA of the CDR3 is TGCGCCAGCAGCCCAGGGACCAACCAAGGTTCAGATACGCAGTATTTT. Its protein product is CASSPGTNQGSDTQYF.

V and J are TRBV5-5 and TRBJ1-2; no definite D call. The CDR3 contains 13 residues. Trimming removed 3 bases from V and 4 bases from J, with 10 bases in between. Germline-derived CDR1 and CDR2 are SGHKS and YYEKEE (reference sequence). The CDR3 DNA is TGTGCCAGCAGCTCTGCCCGCTCCTATGGCTACACCTTC. Translating gives CASSSARSYGYTF.

This clone was observed a single time. The chain links TRBV6-6 to TRBJ1-2; a possible D gene is TRBD1 (5 bases). V was trimmed by 6 bases and J by 6 bases, leaving 8 bases between them. The CDR3 has 11 residues. CDR1 and CDR2 (germline): MNHNY, SVGAGI (reference sequence). The CDR3 nucleotides read TGTGCCAGCAGCCTCAGGGATGGCTACACCTTC. It encodes CASSLRDGYTF.

J is TRBJ2-5 and V is TRBV4-1, with D perhaps given as TRBD1 or TRBD2 (5 bases each). CDR1 is MGHRA and CDR2 is YSYEKL in the germline V gene. Trimming stripped 1 base from V and 0 bases from J, with 9 bases between. The CDR3 has 15 residues. The CDR3 bases are TGCGCCAGCAGCCAAGTAGAGGGGAACCAAGAGACCCAGTACTTC. Translation gives CASSQVEGNQETQYF.

The chain recombines TRBV29-1 with TRBJ2-7, with TRBD2 matching 12 bases. The CDR3 covers 16 residues. Losses at the gene ends were 2 bases for V and 6 bases for J; bases not matched to a gene: 11. Germline V lookup: CDR1 SQVTM, CDR2 ANQGSEA. Here the CDR3 DNA reads TGCAGCGTTGAACGACTAGCGGGGGATTCCTATACCGAGCAGTACTTC. Residues: CSVERLAGDSYTEQYF.

V and J are TRBV6-1 and TRBJ2-3, with 7 bases matching TRBD2. J lost 5 bases, V lost 3 bases, and 5 bases had no gene match. Germline V CDR1 and CDR2: MNHNS, SASEGT. This CDR3 contains 14 residues. The DNA for the CDR3 is TGTGCCAGCAGTGAGCCCTGGGGGGGAGATACGCAGTATTTT. Amino acids: CASSEPWGGDTQYF.

This clone was seen once. The chain has TRBV7-3 and TRBJ2-3; TRBD2 agrees at 9 bases. This CDR3 has 16 amino acids. V shed 3 bases, J shed 2 bases, and the junction held 6 bases outside the gene matches. Germline V lookup: CDR1 SGHTA, CDR2 FQGTGA. CDR3 amino acids: CASSLGAGGSTDTQYF. The CDR3 bases are TGTGCCAGCAGCTTGGGAGCGGGGGGATCCACAGATACGCAGTATTTT. The entire variable domain, with the rest obtained from reference TRBV7-3 and TRBJ2-3, is as follows: GAGVSQTPSNKVTEKGKYVELRCDPISGHTALYWYRQSLGQGPEFLIYFQGTGAADDSGLPNDRFFAVRPEGSVSTLKIQRTERGDSAVYLCASSLGAGGSTDTQYFGPGTRLTVL.

The chain combines TRBV9 with TRBJ1-3; D is ambiguous. V shed 4 bases and J shed 2 bases, with 13 bases lying between them. The CDR3 consists of 15 residues. The germline V gene encodes CDR1 SGDLS and CDR2 YYNGEE. CDR3 residues: CASSSPRPAGNTIYF. For the CDR3, the DNA is TGTGCCAGCAGCTCCCCCCGGCCCGCTGGAAACACCATATATTTT.

The rearrangement links TRBV11-2 to TRBJ1-1; a possible D gene is TRBD1 (6 bases). The CDR3 has 14 amino acids. Trimming took 7 bases from V and 11 from J, leaving 23 bases between them. Germline-derived CDR1 and CDR2 are SGHAT and FQNNGV. The CDR3, as DNA: TGTGCCAGCAAAGGGTTACGGGGGGGCCGGAGGGCTTTCTTT. It yields the protein CASKGLRGGRRAFF. The full variable domain, with the rest looked up from reference TRBV11-2 and TRBJ1-1, is EAGVAQSPRYKIIEKRQSVAFWCNPISGHATLYWYQQILGQGPKLLIQFQNNGVVDDSQLPKDRFSAERLKGVDSTLKIQPAKLEDSAVYLCASKGLRGGRRAFFGQGTRLTVV.

The chain links TRBV9 to TRBJ2-1; D remains ambiguous. CDR1 is SGDLS and CDR2 is YYNGEE in the germline V gene. V was pared by 0 bases and J by 4 bases, with 14 bases between. The CDR3 runs to 16 residues. CDR3 sequence reads: CASSVASSGTYNEQFF. CDR3 DNA sequence: TGTGCCAGCAGCGTAGCTTCCTCCGGAACATACAATGAGCAGTTCTTC.

The chain uses TRBV6-5 and TRBJ2-1; D perhaps matches TRBD2 (6 bases). The CDR3 extends over 15 amino acids. V dropped 5 bases and J dropped 0 bases, with 11 bases sitting between them. Germline V lookup: CDR1 MNHEY, CDR2 SVGAGI. CDR3 amino acids: CASSASESSYNEQFF. The CDR3 DNA sequence: TGTGCCAGCAGTGCTAGCGAGAGCTCCTACAATGAGCAGTTCTTC.

The rearrangement joins TRBV5-1 to TRBJ1-3; maybe TRBD1 (6 bases). The CDR3 is made up of 16 amino acids. CDR1 and CDR2 from the germline V gene are SGHRS and YFSETQ. Trimming took off 4 bases at V and 0 bases at J, with 14 bases between the two ends. The CDR3 sequence is CASSTDRQDSGNTIYF. The CDR3 nucleotides are TGCGCCAGCAGCACCGATCGACAGGACTCTGGAAACACCATATATTTT.

The chain has TRBV5-1 and TRBJ2-7; 8 nucleotides match TRBD1. V gave up 4 bases and J gave up 2 bases; unmatched junction bases: 8. Germline V gene data show CDR1 as SGHRS and CDR2 as YFSETQ. The CDR3 extends over 15 amino acids. The CDR3 sequence: CASSPWTGTTYEQYF. The CDR3, as DNA: TGCGCCAGCAGCCCCTGGACAGGGACCACCTACGAGCAGTACTTC.

The chain uses TRBV29-1 and TRBJ2-5; 7 bases align to TRBD1. Per the germline V gene, CDR1 is SQVTM and CDR2 is ANQGSEA. The CDR3 contains 14 residues. V shed 7 bases, J shed 2 bases, and the junction held 10 bases outside the gene matches. CDR3 coding DNA: TGCAGCGGACGGGACAGAGAGCGGCAAGAGACCCAGTACTTC. It is translated as CSGRDRERQETQYF. Drawing the rest from reference TRBV29-1 and TRBJ2-5, the complete variable domain is SAVISQKPSRDICQRGTSLTIQCQVDSQVTMMFWYRQQPGQSLTLIATANQGSEATYESGFVIDKFPISRPNLTFSTLTVSNMSPEDSSIYLCSGRDRERQETQYFGPGTRLLVL.

The chain uses TRBV7-4 and TRBJ1-3; D gene unclear. CDR3 length: 14 residues. The germline V gene encodes CDR1 SGHVT and CDR2 SQSDAQ. Trimming took off 5 bases at V and 1 base at J, with 9 bases between the two ends. CDR3 amino acids: CASSPSGSGNTIYF. The CDR3 bases are TGTGCCAGCAGCCCCTCGGGGTCTGGAAACACCATATATTTT.

The rearrangement uses TRBV19 and TRBJ2-1; maybe TRBD2 (5 bases). Germline V gene data show CDR1 as LNHDA and CDR2 as SQIVND (reference sequence). The CDR3 spans 19 residues. V was cut by 2 bases and J by 7 bases, with 27 bases left in between. CDR3 loop: CASSITGVGLRVAANEQFF. The CDR3 DNA is TGTGCCAGTAGTATAACGGGTGTCGGGCTGCGGGTAGCCGCGAATGAGCAGTTCTTC. Based on the CDR3 plus reference TRBV19 and TRBJ2-1, the full variable domain is DGGITQSPKYLFRKEGQNVTLSCEQNLNHDAMYWYRQDPGQGLRLIYYSQIVNDFQKGDIAEGYSVSREKKESFPLTVTSAQKNPTAFYLCASSITGVGLRVAANEQFFGPGTRLTVL.